In its sample, the clone carrying this T cell receptor beta chain was seen a few times. Its specificity is not known. The V and J ends lost 7 bases and 4 bases, in that order; junction bases with no gene match: 8. This CDR3 region has 14 residues. CDR1 and CDR2 from the germline V gene are ENHRY and SYGVKD. From the reads, TCRdb called clonotypes with MiXCR, one entry per CDR3 protein. This sample has about a million distinct CDR3 sequences, with 30% to 40% found just once. This sample is drawn from a study of T cell repertoires in cytomegalovirus infection. The clonotype was recovered from a human donor in good health (CMV status not recorded). Some clones in this sample may be carry-over from other donors' samples. The chain carries TRBV10-3 and TRBJ1-2; 8 bases agree with TRBD1. The sequencing here drew on cultured CD8+ T cells from PBMCs, taken from culture after CMV antigen stimulation. CDR3 sequence: CAIIDDRGVYGYTF. For the CDR3, the DNA is TGTGCCATCATCGATGACAGGGGTGTCTATGGCTACACCTTC.